This TCR beta chain was captured by sequencing in a study of cytomegalovirus exposure and HLA in healthy donors (dated by TCRdb to the late 2010s). Regarding the complete study: In an earlier analysis of several hundred of the donors, approximately 260 Gb of sequence data and 90 million to 120 million unique TCR beta sequences from roughly 190 million T cells were reported. Approximately 300 gigabases of sequencing data and tens of millions of unique TCR sequences were included in an early release covering about 700 HLA-typed donors. Of the roughly 400 genotyped donors, approximately 83% fell in the genetic ancestry cluster associated with self-reported Caucasian donors. The study aimed to test whether signatures of past pathogen exposure could be identified by cataloging public T cell receptors. Using immunosequencing, the study profiled T cell repertoires from 640 or so subjects and related those repertoires to cytomegalovirus serostatus. Besides the first cohort of around 670 subjects, a separate validation cohort made up of 120 different subjects was used. High-throughput TCR immunosequencing, statistical association of individual TCRs with disease status, and machine learning were combined to predict cytomegalovirus infection status. In a later analysis, previously published TCR beta repertoires from fewer than 750 donors were re-analyzed and high-resolution HLA genotyping was added so that TCR occurrence patterns could be studied. Rather than using new phenotypic data, the later analysis identified candidate immune exposures from TCR beta sequences and from how often those sequences occurred across donors. An earlier analysis of fewer than 700 of the donors applied high-throughput TCR beta sequencing to assess whether each TCR beta V gene segment acted as functional or pseudogenic. Donor age, sex, ethnicity and CMV serostatus were compiled together with the repertoire data. A later genetic analysis took genome-wide SNP genotypes for about 55% of the 666 donors and used that subset as a discovery cohort. Every repertoire in the discovery cohort had been generated on one and the same sequencing platform. Both class I and class II loci were covered by HLA typing, at four-digit resolution. The number of typed donors differed by locus: about 620-640 for A, B, C, DRB1 and DQB1; 500 to 550 for DQA1; 606 for DPA1; and about 470 for DPB1. Four or five DR-DQ haplotypes were treated as single units for association and clustering because of strong linkage in the cohort. On average, roughly 240,000 unique TCR beta nucleotide sequences were sequenced per donor among some 420 genotyped donors of the cohort, with 15% to 20% of those sequences being non-productive.

As regards this clone: Its antigen remains undetermined. The sample holds no much larger clone one base away, and base qualities are not on file.

CDR1 and CDR2 (SQVTM, ANQGSEA) derive from the germline V gene. The CDR3 holds 13 amino acids from the cysteine to the phenylalanine. Only the CDR3 DNA stays, 39 bases, in frame from base 1. The germline V end is reduced by 6 bases and the J end by 1 base; junction bases left unmatched: 2. Broad study findings and their caveats: Because HLA typing was missing for some donors at each locus, association tests included only the typed subset. Some IMGT-functional V segments, including TRBV6-2 and TRBV6-3, could not be distinguished by the 87-base-pair reads and were therefore excluded. Compared with equally common non-associated chains, HLA-associated TCR beta chains in a later analysis were more clonally expanded and had lower generation probabilities. An association between a missense DCLRE1C variant and V-gene and J-gene trimming of TCR beta chains was found in a later genetic analysis and replicated in an independent cohort. The sequencing pipeline was judged likely to have produced a cluster of highly shared sequence variants as a technical artifact. In an earlier analysis of roughly 500 of the donors, most TCR beta V segments appeared in productive rearrangements about 87% or about 30% of the time, broadly matching IMGT annotations. A later analysis associated about 17,000 TCR beta sequences with specific HLA alleles at a false discovery rate of 0.05. In a later analysis, several top co-occurrence clusters were reported to appear linked to parvovirus B19, influenza, CMV and Epstein-Barr virus. Presence/absence analyses assumed roughly uniform sequencing depth across donors, an assumption that may not hold. A later analysis found that most CMV-associated TCR beta chains appeared HLA-restricted, with HLA associations seemingly driven largely by CMV exposure. For the cohort, immune exposure information was limited to CMV serostatus. In a later analysis, TCR association rates were found to vary across HLA loci, with the most associated TCRs seen for DRB1 alleles and the fewest for HLA-C alleles. The classifier was reported to diagnose cytomegalovirus status with high specificity and sensitivity in both the original and validation cohorts. The study gave a list of under 200 TCR beta chains associated with cytomegalovirus. A further reported finding was that TCR beta sequences accurately predicted the HLA-A and HLA-B alleles for most subjects in the first cohort. In this cohort, only TCR beta chains were sequenced, and detectable features were limited by the absence of alpha or paired-chain data. It was suggested by the authors that the approach could potentially be generalized to other disease states and immunological phenotypes. Correlated functional status among segregating V segments might be attributable to linkage disequilibrium, but an unknown experimental factor could not be ruled out. A few of the identified cytomegalovirus-associated TCR beta chains were confirmed in vitro to be specific for cytomegalovirus antigens. The earlier analysis of approximately 540 of the donors excluded approximately 15 rarely observed V segments, including chromosome 9 orphons, because counts were too low. In a later genetic analysis, fewer N-insertions in productive TCRs were reported among donors in an Asian-associated ancestry cluster than the roughly 700-donor mean. When HLA alleles, especially DR and DQ, strongly co-occurred, attributing TCR associations to individual alleles was difficult. Most TCR sequences were observed very rarely across donors, whereas some public TCRs were present in many individuals.

The cohort consisted of 600 to 750 healthy bone marrow donors. Cohort members were all nominally healthy when sampled, although unrecorded immune exposures were likely present. The donor tested CMV seropositive, placing the donor among the approximately 310 seropositive members of the cohort. A peripheral blood sample was collected from each donor, and TCR beta sequencing was performed on peripheral blood mononuclear cells. Genomic DNA extraction from the blood cell samples was performed with the Qiagen DNeasy Blood Extraction Kit. The library came from the immunoSEQ multiplex PCR assay. A mixture of 60 forward primers for TCR Vbeta segments and 13 reverse primers for TCR Jbeta segments was used in the multiplex PCR. A multiplex PCR assay on genomic DNA amplified the CDR3 region of rearranged TCR beta genes. On the Illumina HiSeq System, the amplified TCR beta libraries were sequenced as 87-base-pair reads. In the source study's methods: In a later analysis, around 80 million unique TCR beta chains were counted across the approximately 640 repertoires, and around 10 million of these chains were shared by at least two donors. Raw reads were error-corrected and collapsed into unique sequences with a nearest-neighbor algorithm that merged closely related sequences to remove PCR and sequencing errors. Alignment of CDR3 sequences to IMGT reference sequences was used to assign V, D and J gene segments. Each retained sequence needed at least a six-nucleotide match to both a V gene segment and a J gene segment. A rearrangement counted as productive if the CDR3 had no stop codons and remained in frame with V and J, and every other rearrangement counted as non-productive. Following IMGT convention, CDR3 was defined as the stretch from the second conserved V-encoded cysteine up to the conserved J-encoded phenylalanine. In an earlier analysis of around 600 of the donors, sequences lacking an unambiguous match to a single V gene segment were excluded. In an earlier analysis of several hundred of the donors, V segments were called functional above 56.7% productive rearrangements and were called segregating when the between-donor standard deviation exceeded 5%. To diagnose cytomegalovirus status from the catalog of TCR beta chain sequences, a statistical classification framework was built. In a later analysis, TCR nucleotide sequences were compared against IMGT/GENE-DB human TR gene sequences so that V and J genes could be assigned. A later analysis assigned CDR3 sequences and most-parsimonious VDJ recombination scenarios with the TCRdist pipeline. In a later analysis, each TCR beta chain was defined by its CDR3 amino acid sequence together with its V-gene family, and reads without a unique V-gene family were excluded. A later analysis removed 592 highly shared, low-generation-probability nucleotide sequences to deal with suspected cross-contamination and a sequencing artifact. A later analysis calculated a clonal expansion index for each public chain from normalized within-repertoire ranks of inferred template counts. In a later analysis, generation probabilities were computed using a VDJ recombination model fitted to out-of-frame rearrangements, and the results were checked against IGoR. In a later analysis, hypergeometric tests were used to score TCR-TCR, TCR-HLA and TCR-CMV co-occurrence, with a repertoire-size bias correction applied to TCR pairs. False discovery rates were estimated in a later analysis by permuting HLA or CMV assignments 20 times. In a later analysis, co-occurring TCRs were grouped using DBSCAN, with TCRdist sequence similarity added in when clustering inside HLA-allele-positive subsets. Repertoires with fewer than 30,000 or more than 120,000 public chains were left out of co-occurrence clustering, as were five repertoires with anomalous nucleotide sharing. TCRdb provides this immuneACCESS table in a form limited to in-frame rearrangements. Some clones are lacking; in checked studies, under half of them reflect an unresolved V gene, and why the rest are absent is not known. V and J calls and clone size come straight from that table; D and trimming were deduced from the DNA. The sample has around 170,000 clones on record, 84% of them singletons. Roughly 2.6% of the sample belongs to the ten largest clones.

Sequenced: PBMCs. This clonotype originated in a woman in her fifties or sixties in good health and CMV-seropositive. The rearranged segments are TRBV29-1 and TRBJ2-5; 10 central bases correspond to TRBD2. The nucleotides are TGCAGCGTCGTAGCGGGGGGCCAAGAGACCCAGTACTTC. It is translated as CSVVAGGQETQYF.